Below, 21 T cell receptor beta chains from the same sample are listed, as sequenced in a study of blood T cell repertoires in COVID-19. Repertoires were generated with immunoSEQ multiplex PCR, while TCRdb's copy carries only in-frame clones and drops some. This sample carries about 270,000 clones, under 95% of them seen once, and the ten largest clones take less than 3.5%. Specimen: PBMCs or T cells enriched from blood (not recorded which). Every receptor here comes from a man aged 40-50 years who had been exposed to COVID-19.

This sequence joins TRBV5-1 and TRBJ2-7; TRBD1 aligns across 12 bases. This CDR3 has 14 residues. V lost 8 bases and J lost 5; bases outside the gene matches: 8. CDR1 SGHRS and CDR2 YFSETQ come from the germline V gene. The CDR3 loop is CASRRDRGLDEQYF. For the CDR3, the DNA is TGCGCCAGTAGAAGGGACAGGGGGCTCGACGAGCAGTACTTC.

The chain has TRBV15 and TRBJ2-3; 11 bases match TRBD2. The CDR3 consists of 17 residues. J was trimmed by 4 bases and V by 1 base; bases with no gene match: 7. Germline V gives CDR1 LNHNV, CDR2 YYDKDF (reference sequence). CDR3 bases: TGTGCCACCAGCAGAGCTAAACTAGCGGGAGTTTCAGATACGCAGTATTTT. Residues: CATSRAKLAGVSDTQYF.

The J gene is TRBJ2-3, the V gene TRBV10-3, with TRBD2 matching 9 bases. Germline CDR1 and CDR2: ENHRY and SYGVKD. V shed 5 bases, J shed 0 bases, and the junction held 6 bases outside the gene matches. The CDR3 totals 16 residues. This chain's CDR3 is CAISSRLAESTDTQYF. As DNA, the CDR3 is TGTGCCATCAGTTCCAGACTAGCGGAAAGCACAGATACGCAGTATTTT.

The CDR3 DNA follows: TGTGCCAGCAGCTCCTTTGGAAACACCATATATTTT. Translation: CASSSFGNTIYF. This chain connects TRBV13 to TRBJ1-3; D remains unclear. This CDR3 contains 12 residues. With 4 bases removed from V and 3 bases from J, the gap between germline ends came to 4 bases. Germline V gene sequence: CDR1 PRHDT, CDR2 FYEKMQ (reference sequence).

The genes are TRBV7-9 and TRBJ2-3; D uncertain. CDR3 size: 15 residues. Trimming removed 4 bases at V and 8 bases at J, with 19 bases between. CDR1 SEHNR and CDR2 FQNEAQ come from the germline V gene (reference sequence). The CDR3, as DNA: TGTGCCAGCAGCTCCCGAGTAGATTCGCTCCGTACGCAGTATTTT. Protein sequence: CASSSRVDSLRTQYF.

A single count supports this clone. In DNA, the CDR3 is TGTGCCAGCTCACCACCGGGAGACCGAAATCAGCCCCAGCATTTT. Translating gives CASSPPGDRNQPQHF. V gene TRBV18 combines with J gene TRBJ1-5, with D hard to call. The ends were cut back, 0 bases at V and 4 bases at J, with 10 bases in the middle. The CDR3 runs 15 residues. Per the germline V gene, CDR1 is KGHSH and CDR2 is LQKENI.

The chain is built from TRBV10-1 and TRBJ1-5; possible D gene TRBD1, 6 bases. This CDR3 comprises 15 residues. Germline CDR1 and CDR2: WNHNN and SYGVQD (reference sequence). V lost 2 bases and J 7 bases, leaving 15 bases between the germline ends. The DNA of the CDR3 is TGCGCCAGCAGTGAGGGAAACAGGGATGGACAGCCCCAGCATTTT. Protein product: CASSEGNRDGQPQHF.

The V call is TRBV27, the J call TRBJ2-1; D not resolved. Between the trimmed V and J ends, which lost 7 bases and 1 base, there was a span of 11 bases. Looked up from germline, CDR1 is MNHEY and CDR2 is SMNVEV (reference sequence). The CDR3 is made up of 14 amino acids. In DNA, the CDR3 is TGTGCCAGCAAAGAGCTTACGTCCTACAATGAGCAGTTCTTC. Protein: CASKELTSYNEQFF.

The chain combines TRBV2 with TRBJ2-7, with TRBD2 identical over 11 bases. Germline V CDR1 and CDR2: SNHLY, FYNNEI. V shed 4 bases, J shed 0 bases, and the junction held 2 bases outside the gene matches. This CDR3 contains 15 residues. The CDR3 protein is CASSGLAGSSYEQYF. Here the CDR3 DNA reads TGTGCCAGCAGTGGACTAGCGGGGAGCTCCTACGAGCAGTACTTC.

This clone has only one observation. The rearrangement links TRBV12-5 to TRBJ1-5, with 7 bases identical to TRBD1. The junction had 6 bases not matched to a gene; V was cut back by 0 bases and J by 7 bases. The CDR3 runs 15 residues. The germline gives CDR1 LGHNT, CDR2 FRNRAP. Here the CDR3 reads CASGLVQGQGQPQHF. The CDR3 region has the DNA TGTGCTAGTGGTTTGGTACAGGGGCAGGGGCAGCCCCAGCATTTT.

This chain joins TRBV2 and TRBJ1-4, with D tentatively TRBD1 (6 bases). Germline-derived CDR1 and CDR2 are SNHLY and FYNNEI. The CDR3 extends over 15 amino acids. V was shortened by 4 bases and J by 4 bases, with 13 bases between the two germline ends. Here the CDR3 reads CASSVDGQINEKLFF. Here the CDR3 DNA reads TGTGCCAGCAGTGTCGATGGACAGATTAATGAAAAACTGTTTTTT.

This sequence joins TRBV27 and TRBJ2-5; D perhaps matches TRBD2 (5 bases). V dropped 6 bases and J dropped 1 base, with 15 bases sitting between them. This CDR3 has 15 residues. CDR1 MNHEY and CDR2 SMNVEV come from the germline V gene (reference sequence). CDR3 residues: CASSLDRLSQETQYF. The DNA for the CDR3 is TGTGCCAGCAGCCTGGATAGACTAAGCCAAGAGACCCAGTACTTC.

In this sample, this clone turned up a few times. This chain uses TRBV3-1 (or the pseudogene TRBV3-2) with TRBJ2-3; possibly TRBD2 for D (5 bases). The V and J ends lost 1 base and 2 bases respectively, with 16 bases between them. The CDR3 runs 17 residues. Germline V CDR1 and CDR2: LGHDT, YNNKEL (reference sequence). In DNA form, the CDR3 reads TGTGCCAGCAGCCAAGTCCCGGGGAAGGGAAACACAGATACGCAGTATTTT. Translation gives CASSQVPGKGNTDTQYF.

This clone was counted between two and nine times. The chain recombines TRBV19 with TRBJ2-3, with 7 bases fitting TRBD1. With 3 bases clipped from V and 1 base from J, the junction kept 10 bases outside the gene matches. The CDR3 sequence is 17 residues long. Germline values: CDR1 LNHDA, CDR2 SQIVND (reference sequence). The CDR3 sequence: CASSIPDRVAGTDTQYF. Here the CDR3 DNA reads TGTGCCAGTAGTATTCCCGACAGGGTTGCAGGCACAGATACGCAGTATTTT.

V is TRBV5-6 and J is TRBJ2-3, with 9 nucleotides matching TRBD1. With V trimmed by 1 base and J by 4 bases, 4 bases remained unmatched. The V gene's germline CDR1 is SGHDT and CDR2 YYEEEE. This CDR3 spans 15 amino acids. In nucleotides, the CDR3 is TGTGCCAGCAGCTTGCAGACAGGGGGAGCAGATACGCAGTATTTT. This gives the protein CASSLQTGGADTQYF.

The gene calls are TRBV27 and TRBJ2-3; 10 bases are shared with TRBD2. This CDR3 region has 17 residues. Germline V gene data show CDR1 as MNHEY and CDR2 as SMNVEV (reference sequence). Unmatched junction bases numbered 6, after V lost 3 bases and J lost 0 bases. The CDR3: CASSFRTSGRSTDTQYF. The CDR3 DNA follows: TGTGCCAGCAGTTTTCGGACTAGCGGTAGGAGCACAGATACGCAGTATTTT.

The chain joins TRBV5-6 to TRBJ1-5, with TRBD1 as a possible D gene (5 bases). The V end lost 0 bases, the J end lost 3 bases, and 10 bases lay between the germline ends. This CDR3 comprises 15 residues. The V gene's germline CDR1 is SGHDT and CDR2 YYEEEE. The CDR3 DNA reads as TGTGCCAGCAGCTTGGGAGGAGGGGCCAATCAGCCCCAGCATTTT. Translated: CASSLGGGANQPQHF.

This chain joins TRBV5-6 and TRBJ1-2, with D hard to call. The CDR3 is 15 residues long. Trimming removed 4 bases from V and 8 bases from J, with 21 bases in between. The V gene's germline CDR1 is SGHDT and CDR2 YYEEEE. The CDR3 DNA reads TGTGCCAGCAGCCGAAGGAGGTTCCCATTGGGGGGCTACACCTTC. This gives the protein CASSRRRFPLGGYTF.

CDR3 bases: TGTGCCAGCAGTCTAGAATATGGCTACACCTTC. This gives the protein CASSLEYGYTF. The chain uses TRBV6-5 and TRBJ1-2; D uncertain. The CDR3 has 11 residues. Germline CDR1 MNHEY, CDR2 SVGAGI. Trimming took 5 bases from V and 5 from J, leaving 6 bases between them.

V usage is TRBV28 and J usage is TRBJ1-5; D is perhaps TRBD1 (6 bases). V lost 6 bases and J lost 3, with 15 bases in between. CDR1 and CDR2 from the germline V gene are MDHEN and SYDVKM. This CDR3 contains 15 residues. The CDR3 here is CASSRNRVINQPQHF. The CDR3 nucleotides read TGTGCCAGCAGCCGGAACAGGGTAATCAATCAGCCCCAGCATTTT. Drawing the rest from reference TRBV28 and TRBJ1-5, the complete variable domain is DVKVTQSSRYLVKRTGEKVFLECVQDMDHENMFWYRQDPGLGLRLIYFSYDVKMKEKGDIPEGYSVSREKKERFSLILESASTNQTSMYLCASSRNRVINQPQHFGDGTRLSIL.

This clone has only a few counts. CDR3 in amino acids: CASSQGGTGTYEQYF. In DNA form, the CDR3 reads TGTGCCAGCAGCCAAGGGGGGACAGGGACTTACGAGCAGTACTTC. V and J are TRBV3-1 (or the pseudogene TRBV3-2) and TRBJ2-7; TRBD1 aligns across 9 bases. Germline CDR1 reads LGHDT; CDR2 reads YNNKEL (reference sequence). V was pared by 1 base and J by 4 bases, with 5 bases of the junction left unmatched. The CDR3 has 15 amino acids.